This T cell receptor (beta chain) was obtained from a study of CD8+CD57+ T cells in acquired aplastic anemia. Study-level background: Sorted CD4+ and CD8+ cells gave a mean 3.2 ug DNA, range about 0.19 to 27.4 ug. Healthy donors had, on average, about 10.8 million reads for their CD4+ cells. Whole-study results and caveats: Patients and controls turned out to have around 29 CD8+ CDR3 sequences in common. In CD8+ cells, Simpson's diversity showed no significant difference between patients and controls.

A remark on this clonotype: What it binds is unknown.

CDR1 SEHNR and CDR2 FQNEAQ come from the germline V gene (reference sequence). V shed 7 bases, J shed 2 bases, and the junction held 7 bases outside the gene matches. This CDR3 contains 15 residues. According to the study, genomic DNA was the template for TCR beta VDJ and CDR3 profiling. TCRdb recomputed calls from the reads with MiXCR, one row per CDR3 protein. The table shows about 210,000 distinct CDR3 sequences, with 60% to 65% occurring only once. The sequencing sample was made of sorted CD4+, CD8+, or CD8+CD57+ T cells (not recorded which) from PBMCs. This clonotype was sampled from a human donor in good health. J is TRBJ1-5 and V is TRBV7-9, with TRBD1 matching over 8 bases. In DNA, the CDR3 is TGTGCCAGCACTTATGGACAGGGTGGCAATCAGCCCCAGCATTTT. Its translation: CASTYGQGGNQPQHF.